Only a few counts were recorded for the clone carrying this T cell receptor beta chain. Antigen: not known. This entry belongs to a study of cytotoxic CD8 clonotypes in ibrutinib-treated CLL. Findings and caveats of the study: Clonality was higher at ibrutinib response and returned toward baseline at progression. While tracking circulating CD8+ T-cell counts, baseline clonality exceeded that of age-matched healthy donors. Sampling times differed between sustained-remission and progressing patients.

The data were produced by immunoSEQ multiplex PCR, yet TCRdb's version contains in-frame clones alone and is incomplete. The sample contains 40,000 to 55,000 clones, 83% of which appear only once. The V gene's germline CDR1 is SEHNR and CDR2 FQNEAQ (reference sequence). The length of the CDR3 is 15 residues. V was clipped by 5 bases and J by 4 bases, with 18 bases between them. Genomic DNA in an amount of around 2.2 micrograms was extracted from cryopreserved PBMCs and used for the preparation of TCR beta libraries. The sample consisted of PBMCs, taken after 24 months of ibrutinib treatment. This chain uses TRBV7-9 with TRBJ2-7; D gene ambiguous. The sequence was collected from a human donor with chronic lymphocytic leukemia. CDR3 DNA sequence: TGTGCCAGCAGCCCCAATGTCGCGCCAAGGTACGAGCAGTACTTC. This encodes CASSPNVAPRYEQYF.